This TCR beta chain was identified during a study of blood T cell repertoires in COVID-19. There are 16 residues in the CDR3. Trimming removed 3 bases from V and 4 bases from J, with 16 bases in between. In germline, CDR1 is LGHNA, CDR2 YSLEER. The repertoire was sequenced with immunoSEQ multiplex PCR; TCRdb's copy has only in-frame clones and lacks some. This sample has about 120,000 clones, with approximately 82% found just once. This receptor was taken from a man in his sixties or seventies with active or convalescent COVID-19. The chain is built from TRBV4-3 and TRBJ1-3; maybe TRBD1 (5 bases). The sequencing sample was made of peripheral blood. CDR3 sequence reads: CASSQSSRDIGNTIYF. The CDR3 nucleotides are TGCGCCAGCAGCCAGTCAAGCAGGGATATCGGAAACACCATATATTTT.